These T cell receptor beta chains were read from a single sample in a study of T cells in Graves' hyperthyroidism and ophthalmopathy. MiXCR, applied by TCRdb to the multiplex PCR reads, yields one record per CDR3 protein. This table holds about 420,000 distinct CDR3 sequences, 15% to 18% found once. Sequences were obtained from blood. The source of these receptors is a woman in her late teens or twenties with Graves' hyperthyroidism. CDR3s include the opening cysteine and the closing phenylalanine or tryptophan. D genes are given only for firm matches. Not all rows give a size; the values are once, few, many and, for expanded clones, a class.

CDR3aa: CASSPLPDRTNYGYTF
CDR3nt: TGTGCCAGCTCACCACTCCCGGACAGGACTAACTATGGCTACACCTTC
j_gene: TRBJ1-2
v_gene: TRBV18
d_gene: TRBD1
abundance: NA

CDR3aa: CASSQDFGETQYF
CDR3nt: TGTGCCAGCAGCCAAGACTTTGGCGAGACCCAGTACTTC
j_gene: TRBJ2-5
v_gene: TRBV3-1
d_gene: NA
abundance: few

CDR3aa: CASSPRLAGGHRHEQYF
CDR3nt: TGTGCCAGCAGCCCGCGACTAGCGGGAGGCCACCGCCACGAGCAGTACTTC
j_gene: TRBJ2-7
v_gene: TRBV3-1
d_gene: TRBD2
abundance: NA

CDR3aa: CASSSGTGVLQETQYF
CDR3nt: TGTGCCAGCAGCTCCGGGACAGGAGTCTTACAAGAGACCCAGTACTTC
j_gene: TRBJ2-5
v_gene: TRBV12-3/TRBV12-4
d_gene: TRBD1
abundance: many

CDR3aa: CASSQEQGGINNEQFF
CDR3nt: TGTGCCAGCAGCCAAGAACAGGGCGGGATAAACAATGAGCAGTTCTTC
j_gene: TRBJ2-1
v_gene: TRBV3-1
d_gene: NA
abundance: many

CDR3aa: CASSSAGYEQYF
CDR3nt: TGTGCCAGTAGTAGCGCGGGATACGAGCAGTACTTC
j_gene: TRBJ2-7
v_gene: TRBV19
d_gene: NA
abundance: few

CDR3aa: CASSPLRLDHEQFF
CDR3nt: TGCGCCAGCAGCCCCTTACGACTAGACCATGAGCAGTTCTTC
j_gene: TRBJ2-1
v_gene: TRBV5-1
d_gene: NA
abundance: many

CDR3aa: CASRDDRSGELFF
CDR3nt: TGCGCCAGCAGAGATGACAGGTCCGGGGAGCTGTTTTTT
j_gene: TRBJ2-2
v_gene: TRBV10-1
d_gene: NA
abundance: NA

CDR3aa: CASSRLGLGTGHGYTF
CDR3nt: TGTGCCAGCAGCCGCCTCGGCCTCGGGACGGGACATGGCTACACCTTC
j_gene: TRBJ1-2
v_gene: TRBV14
d_gene: NA
abundance: NA

CDR3aa: CASSLAPGPTNQPQHF
CDR3nt: TGTGCCAGCAGCTTAGCGCCGGGACCGACCAATCAGCCCCAGCATTTT
j_gene: TRBJ1-5
v_gene: TRBV7-2
d_gene: NA
abundance: many

CDR3aa: CASSLALAGADEQFF
CDR3nt: TGTGCCAGCAGCTTAGCGCTAGCGGGAGCGGATGAGCAGTTCTTC
j_gene: TRBJ2-1
v_gene: TRBV7-8
d_gene: TRBD2
abundance: NA

CDR3aa: CASSPTGGFTDTQYF
CDR3nt: TGCGCCAGCAGCCCGACAGGGGGATTCACAGATACGCAGTATTTT
j_gene: TRBJ2-3
v_gene: TRBV5-1
d_gene: TRBD1
abundance: many

CDR3aa: CASSQLLQGAYGYTF
CDR3nt: TGTGCCAGCAGTCAATTGTTGCAGGGGGCTTATGGCTACACCTTC
j_gene: TRBJ1-2
v_gene: TRBV12-3/TRBV12-4
d_gene: TRBD1
abundance: NA

CDR3aa: CSARTVRSYNEQFF
CDR3nt: TGCAGTGCTAGGACGGTTCGCTCCTACAATGAGCAGTTCTTC
j_gene: TRBJ2-1
v_gene: TRBV20-1
d_gene: NA
abundance: many

CDR3aa: CASSLSGTGNIQYF
CDR3nt: TGTGCCAGCAGTTTATCCGGCACAGGAAACATTCAGTACTTC
j_gene: TRBJ2-4
v_gene: TRBV28
d_gene: NA
abundance: many

CDR3aa: CATSRDFTANNEQFF
CDR3nt: TGTGCCACCAGCAGAGATTTCACAGCAAACAATGAGCAGTTCTTC
j_gene: TRBJ2-1
v_gene: TRBV15
d_gene: NA
abundance: few

CDR3aa: CASSESRGFYEQYF
CDR3nt: TGCGCCAGCAGTGAGTCGAGAGGGTTCTACGAGCAGTACTTC
j_gene: TRBJ2-7
v_gene: TRBV10-1
d_gene: NA
abundance: NA

CDR3aa: CASSFAEGDRILGEQYF
CDR3nt: TGTGCCAGCAGCTTTGCGGAGGGAGACCGGATCCTGGGCGAGCAGTACTTC
j_gene: TRBJ2-7
v_gene: TRBV5-6
d_gene: NA
abundance: NA

CDR3aa: CASSQSYSGGLSYNEQFF
CDR3nt: TGCGCCAGCAGCCAGTCCTATTCGGGGGGGCTCTCCTACAATGAGCAGTTCTTC
j_gene: TRBJ2-1
v_gene: TRBV4-3
d_gene: TRBD2
abundance: many

CDR3aa: CASSLSFGRVRFYEQYF
CDR3nt: TGTGCCAGCAGTTTATCGTTTGGCAGAGTTAGATTCTACGAGCAGTACTTC
j_gene: TRBJ2-7
v_gene: TRBV27
d_gene: NA
abundance: NA

CDR3aa: CASSSWTSGSDETQYF
CDR3nt: TGTGCCAGCAGTTCCTGGACTAGCGGGAGTGACGAGACCCAGTACTTC
j_gene: TRBJ2-5
v_gene: TRBV28
d_gene: TRBD2
abundance: many

CDR3aa: CATSRVSTMSNQPQHF
CDR3nt: TGTGCCACCAGCAGAGTATCGACGATGAGCAATCAGCCCCAGCATTTT
j_gene: TRBJ1-5
v_gene: TRBV15
d_gene: NA
abundance: few

CDR3aa: CATRRSRQETQYF
CDR3nt: TGTGCCACCCGGCGGAGCCGCCAAGAGACCCAGTACTTC
j_gene: TRBJ2-5
v_gene: TRBV2
d_gene: NA
abundance: many

CDR3aa: CASSISTASYEQYF
CDR3nt: TGTGCCAGTAGTATTTCGACAGCCTCCTACGAGCAGTACTTC
j_gene: TRBJ2-7
v_gene: TRBV19
d_gene: NA
abundance: NA

CDR3aa: CATSVGGPELNTEAFF
CDR3nt: TGTGCCACCAGTGTAGGGGGTCCGGAACTGAACACTGAAGCTTTCTTT
j_gene: TRBJ1-1
v_gene: TRBV24-1
d_gene: NA
abundance: NA

CDR3aa: CASSLALLAGDVGTQYF
CDR3nt: TGTGCCAGCAGCTTAGCGCTCCTAGCGGGGGATGTCGGAACGCAGTATTTT
j_gene: TRBJ2-3
v_gene: TRBV7-8
d_gene: TRBD2
abundance: many

CDR3aa: CASSLGGGIYEKLFF
CDR3nt: TGCGCCAGCAGCTTGGGAGGGGGCATATACGAAAAACTGTTTTTT
j_gene: TRBJ1-4
v_gene: TRBV5-1
d_gene: TRBD1
abundance: many

CDR3aa: CASSLGFTQDSPLHF
CDR3nt: TGTGCCAGCAGCTTAGGCTTTACCCAGGATTCACCCCTCCACTTT
j_gene: TRBJ1-6
v_gene: TRBV11-2
d_gene: NA
abundance: many

CDR3aa: CASSSTSPGELFF
CDR3nt: TGTGCCAGCAGTTCAACTAGCCCCGGGGAGCTGTTTTTT
j_gene: TRBJ2-2
v_gene: TRBV12-3/TRBV12-4
d_gene: NA
abundance: many

CDR3aa: CAIREDSRDYEQYF
CDR3nt: TGTGCCATCAGGGAAGACTCGCGGGACTACGAGCAGTACTTC
j_gene: TRBJ2-7
v_gene: TRBV10-3
d_gene: NA
abundance: many

CDR3aa: CATSDVGSGRVRQFF
CDR3nt: TGTGCCACCAGTGATGTCGGTAGCGGGAGGGTAAGGCAGTTCTTC
j_gene: TRBJ2-1
v_gene: TRBV24-1
d_gene: TRBD2
abundance: NA

CDR3aa: CASRLTGYTEAFF
CDR3nt: TGTGCCAGCAGGCTAACGGGGTACACTGAAGCTTTCTTT
j_gene: TRBJ1-1
v_gene: TRBV14
d_gene: NA
abundance: NA

CDR3aa: CASSLVGRDGNTIYF
CDR3nt: TGTGCCAGCAGCTTAGTTGGCAGGGATGGAAACACCATATATTTT
j_gene: TRBJ1-3
v_gene: TRBV7-9
d_gene: NA
abundance: NA

CDR3aa: CASQPGAPSSGNTIYF
CDR3nt: TGTGCTAGCCAACCGGGGGCCCCCAGCTCTGGAAACACCATATATTTT
j_gene: TRBJ1-3
v_gene: TRBV7-7
d_gene: NA
abundance: NA

CDR3aa: CSASGTSWETQYF
CDR3nt: TGCAGTGCAAGCGGGACTAGCTGGGAGACCCAGTACTTC
j_gene: TRBJ2-5
v_gene: TRBV20-1
d_gene: TRBD2
abundance: many

CDR3aa: CASSLVAGETQYF
CDR3nt: TGTGCCAGCAGTTTAGTTGCGGGAGAGACCCAGTACTTC
j_gene: TRBJ2-5
v_gene: TRBV28
d_gene: NA
abundance: many

CDR3aa: CASSHRDVSFF
CDR3nt: TGTGCCAGCAGCCACCGGGACGTATCGTTCTTC
j_gene: TRBJ2-1
v_gene: TRBV11-2
d_gene: NA
abundance: NA

CDR3aa: CASQGNYGYTF
CDR3nt: TGTGCCAGTCAGGGAAACTATGGCTACACCTTC
j_gene: TRBJ1-2
v_gene: TRBV6-1
d_gene: NA
abundance: NA

CDR3aa: CASSSRTGVGTDTQYF
CDR3nt: TGTGCCAGCAGCTCACGCACGGGAGTGGGCACAGATACGCAGTATTTT
j_gene: TRBJ2-3
v_gene: TRBV3-1
d_gene: NA
abundance: few

CDR3aa: CSVELGQMYQETQYF
CDR3nt: TGCAGCGTTGAATTGGGACAAATGTACCAAGAGACCCAGTACTTC
j_gene: TRBJ2-5
v_gene: TRBV29-1
d_gene: NA
abundance: few

CDR3aa: CASSSRQGGNQPQHF
CDR3nt: TGTGCCAGCAGTTCAAGACAGGGGGGCAATCAGCCCCAGCATTTT
j_gene: TRBJ1-5
v_gene: TRBV12-3/TRBV12-4
d_gene: TRBD1
abundance: many

CDR3aa: CSAEGEGGTGELFF
CDR3nt: TGCAGTGCAGAGGGGGAGGGGGGTACCGGGGAGCTGTTTTTT
j_gene: TRBJ2-2
v_gene: TRBV20-1
d_gene: NA
abundance: few

CDR3aa: CASSEPSSRAYEQYF
CDR3nt: TGTGCCAGCAGCGAACCTTCAAGCAGGGCCTACGAGCAGTACTTC
j_gene: TRBJ2-7
v_gene: TRBV3-1
d_gene: NA
abundance: many

CDR3aa: CASSYVALAGAKTNTGELFF
CDR3nt: TGTGCCAGCAGTTACGTAGCTCTAGCGGGGGCGAAAACGAACACCGGGGAGCTGTTTTTT
j_gene: TRBJ2-2
v_gene: TRBV6-5
d_gene: TRBD2
abundance: NA

CDR3aa: CASSVRDRGLQPQHF
CDR3nt: TGTGCCAGCAGTGTCCGGGACAGGGGGCTTCAGCCCCAGCATTTT
j_gene: TRBJ1-5
v_gene: TRBV2
d_gene: TRBD1
abundance: few

CDR3aa: CASTRRPTDTQYF
CDR3nt: TGTGCCAGCACCCGACGCCCCACAGATACGCAGTATTTT
j_gene: TRBJ2-3
v_gene: TRBV6-1
d_gene: NA
abundance: NA

CDR3aa: CASSVRQGANLNTEAFF
CDR3nt: TGCGCCAGCAGCGTTAGACAGGGCGCGAATCTGAACACTGAAGCTTTCTTT
j_gene: TRBJ1-1
v_gene: TRBV5-1
d_gene: TRBD1
abundance: few

CDR3aa: CASSEGDRGRNIQYF
CDR3nt: TGTGCCAGCAGTGAAGGAGACAGGGGGAGAAACATTCAGTACTTC
j_gene: TRBJ2-4
v_gene: TRBV6-1
d_gene: TRBD1
abundance: NA

CDR3aa: CASGRMNTEAFF
CDR3nt: TGTGCCAGCGGACGGATGAACACTGAAGCTTTCTTT
j_gene: TRBJ1-1
v_gene: TRBV7-9
d_gene: NA
abundance: few

CDR3aa: CASRGAGYYEQYF
CDR3nt: TGTGCCAGCAGGGGGGCAGGATACTACGAGCAGTACTTC
j_gene: TRBJ2-7
v_gene: TRBV12-3/TRBV12-4
d_gene: NA
abundance: NA

CDR3aa: CASSLTGDNQPQHF
CDR3nt: TGTGCCAGCAGCTTGACAGGGGATAATCAGCCCCAGCATTTT
j_gene: TRBJ1-5
v_gene: TRBV5-4
d_gene: TRBD1
abundance: NA

CDR3aa: CASSIKVSGTEAFF
CDR3nt: TGTGCCAGCAGCATAAAAGTCTCCGGGACTGAAGCTTTCTTT
j_gene: TRBJ1-1
v_gene: TRBV7-9
d_gene: NA
abundance: few

CDR3aa: CASSLIQGVEAFF
CDR3nt: TGTGCCAGCAGTTTAATCCAGGGTGTTGAAGCTTTCTTT
j_gene: TRBJ1-1
v_gene: TRBV12-3/TRBV12-4
d_gene: NA
abundance: NA

CDR3aa: CASSLLASGGALYNEQFF
CDR3nt: TGTGCCAGCAGCTTATTGGCTAGCGGGGGGGCCCTCTACAATGAGCAGTTCTTC
j_gene: TRBJ2-1
v_gene: TRBV7-2
d_gene: TRBD2
abundance: NA

CDR3aa: CASSLSGTSGSIRELFF
CDR3nt: TGTGCCAGCAGCTTATCCGGGACTAGCGGGAGTATCAGGGAGCTGTTTTTT
j_gene: TRBJ2-2
v_gene: TRBV11-2
d_gene: TRBD2
abundance: few

CDR3aa: CASSLHRGGYNEQFF
CDR3nt: TGTGCCAGCAGCTTACATCGGGGGGGCTACAATGAGCAGTTCTTC
j_gene: TRBJ2-1
v_gene: TRBV7-9
d_gene: TRBD2
abundance: few

CDR3aa: CASSLDGSSNTEAFF
CDR3nt: TGCGCCAGCAGCTTGGACGGGAGCTCGAACACTGAAGCTTTCTTT
j_gene: TRBJ1-1
v_gene: TRBV5-1
d_gene: NA
abundance: many